A single sample gave rise to the 17 T cell receptor beta chains below, sequenced in a study of blood T cell repertoires in COVID-19. Sequenced by immunoSEQ multiplex PCR; TCRdb stores in-frame clones only, minus some. The table lists over 100,000 clones, about 79% of them singletons. The sequenced material came from peripheral blood. The receptors shown here come from a woman over 75 with acute or convalescent COVID-19.

This clone was picked up one time. The chain uses TRBV30 and TRBJ1-4, with 8 bases fitting TRBD1. After removal of 7 bases from V and 7 bases from J, the junction contained 14 bases not matched to a gene. Germline loops: CDR1 GTSNPN, CDR2 SVGIG (reference sequence). This CDR3 is 15 amino acids long. The CDR3 protein is CASSSLQGESEKLFF. The CDR3 bases are TGTGCCTCTAGCTCCTTACAGGGGGAGAGTGAAAAACTGTTTTTT.

The gene calls are TRBV3-1 (or the pseudogene TRBV3-2) and TRBJ1-3; 9 positions agree with TRBD1. The germline V gene has CDR1 LGHDT and CDR2 YNNKEL (reference sequence). The CDR3 has 15 amino acids. V lost 3 bases, J lost 3 bases, and 3 bases stayed unmatched. This chain's CDR3 is CASSHRTGDGNTIYF. Here the CDR3 DNA reads TGTGCCAGCAGCCATAGGACAGGGGATGGAAACACCATATATTTT.

This clone showed up just a few times. The chain has TRBV25-1 and TRBJ2-7, with D perhaps matching TRBD2 (5 bases). Trimming stripped 5 bases from V and 6 bases from J, with 11 bases between. The germline V gene encodes CDR1 MGHDK and CDR2 SYGVNS. The CDR3 contains 12 residues. CDR3: CASSSPGLEQYF. CDR3 nucleotide sequence: TGTGCCAGCAGTTCTCCTGGACTCGAGCAGTACTTC.

The chain has TRBV11-2 and TRBJ1-6; tentatively, D is TRBD1 (5 bases). The CDR3 has 14 residues. Trimming left V 6 bases short and J 6 bases short, with 12 bases between. Germline CDR1 and CDR2: SGHAT and FQNNGV. In nucleotides, the CDR3 is TGTGCCAGCAGGGAGACAGAAATTAATTCACCCCTCCACTTT. Protein sequence: CASRETEINSPLHF.

The chain links TRBV3-1 (or the pseudogene TRBV3-2) to TRBJ2-1; TRBD2 matches 8 bases. V was pared by 3 bases and J by 10 bases, with 2 bases of the junction left unmatched. The CDR3 runs 12 residues. Germline CDR1 reads LGHDT; CDR2 reads YNNKEL (reference sequence). The DNA of the CDR3 is TGTGCCAGCAGCCAGGCGGGGGGCGAGCAGTTCTTC. Protein sequence: CASSQAGGEQFF.

The chain employs TRBV2 and TRBJ1-1, with 7 bases that match TRBD1. The CDR3 runs to 14 residues. Trimming at V came to 6 bases and at J to 3 bases, leaving 7 bases not matched to a gene. CDR1 is SNHLY and CDR2 is FYNNEI in the germline V gene. Written as DNA, the CDR3 is TGTGCCAGCAGGGAAAGACAGGGAGACACTGAAGCTTTCTTT. It specifies CASRERQGDTEAFF.

The chain employs TRBV4-1 and TRBJ2-5, with D hard to call. Germline lookup yields CDR1 MGHRA and CDR2 YSYEKL. CDR3 length: 12 amino acids. Between the trimmed V and J ends, which lost 3 bases and 2 bases, there was a span of 4 bases. DNA of the CDR3: TGCGCCAGCAGCCACATTCAAGAGACCCAGTACTTC. Translation gives CASSHIQETQYF.

This rearrangement joins TRBV30 to TRBJ1-2, with 8 bases lining up with TRBD1. J lost 5 bases, V lost 1 base, and 6 bases had no gene match. The CDR3 totals 14 residues. The V gene's germline CDR1 is GTSNPN and CDR2 SVGIG (reference sequence). The chain's CDR3 is CAWSGTGGAYGYTF. CDR3 sequence (DNA): TGTGCCTGGAGTGGCACAGGGGGGGCATATGGCTACACCTTC.

The chain joins TRBV2 to TRBJ2-7; D possibly corresponds to TRBD2 (6 bases). This CDR3 spans 15 amino acids. Germline CDR1 reads SNHLY; CDR2 reads FYNNEI. The germline V and J ends were trimmed by 3 bases and 6 bases, with 18 bases remaining between them. CDR3 DNA: TGTGCCAGCAGTGAGGGGGGTCTCCACTTAACCGAGCAGTACTTC. It translates to CASSEGGLHLTEQYF.

The table lists this clone with a count of one. The CDR3 loop is CASTPQGLGNTEAFF. Here the CDR3 DNA reads TGTGCCAGCACCCCACAGGGGTTGGGGAACACTGAAGCTTTCTTT. The chain has TRBV28 and TRBJ1-1, with TRBD1 matching 7 bases. V shed 7 bases and J 1 base; nucleotides not matched to a gene: 9. Germline values: CDR1 MDHEN, CDR2 SYDVKM. CDR3 length: 15 residues.

The chain employs TRBV18 and TRBJ1-3; TRBD1 is a possible D gene (5 bases). With 5 bases removed from V and 0 bases from J, the gap between germline ends came to 17 bases. The CDR3 is made up of 17 amino acids. Germline V gene data show CDR1 as KGHSH and CDR2 as LQKENI. CDR3 DNA sequence: TGTGCCAGCTCAATGGAGACAGCCTTTAGCTCTGGAAACACCATATATTTT. Protein sequence: CASSMETAFSSGNTIYF.

The chain couples TRBV28 to TRBJ2-3; D is ambiguous. The CDR3 is 12 amino acids. V was clipped by 8 bases and J by 3 bases, with 9 bases between them. Germline CDR1 and CDR2: MDHEN and SYDVKM. The CDR3: CASVSVTDTQYF. The CDR3 DNA follows: TGTGCCAGCGTGTCCGTAACAGATACGCAGTATTTT. The whole variable domain, remainder taken from reference TRBV28 and TRBJ2-3, is DVKVTQSSRYLVKRTGEKVFLECVQDMDHENMFWYRQDPGLGLRLIYFSYDVKMKEKGDIPEGYSVSREKKERFSLILESASTNQTSMYLCASVSVTDTQYFGPGTRLTVL.

A word on this clone: Other DNA sequences in this sample translate to the same CDR3. V is TRBV28 and J is TRBJ2-1; D perhaps matches TRBD2 (6 bases). CDR1 and CDR2 from the germline V gene are MDHEN and SYDVKM. V lost 6 bases to trimming and J lost 1 base, with 7 bases between them. This CDR3 region has 13 residues. The CDR3 nucleotides are TGTGCCAGCAGCGGGAGTTCCTACAATGAGCAGTTCTTC. It is translated as CASSGSSYNEQFF.

This chain links TRBV30 with TRBJ1-3, with 9 bases identical to TRBD1. The CDR3 spans 16 residues. The V and J ends lost 7 bases and 0 bases, in that order; junction bases with no gene match: 10. The germline V gene has CDR1 GTSNPN and CDR2 SVGIG (reference sequence). CDR3 sequence (DNA): TGTGCCTTCTACAGGGGGCGCGTTCCCTCTGGAAACACCATATATTTT. It encodes CAFYRGRVPSGNTIYF.

This clone was observed a few times. The CDR3 here is CASSLTSGDSYNEQFF. The CDR3 nucleotides are TGTGCCAGCAGCTTGACTAGCGGGGATTCCTACAATGAGCAGTTCTTC. The gene calls are TRBV5-6 and TRBJ2-1; 10 nucleotides agree with TRBD2. The CDR3 has 16 residues. V was clipped by 1 base and J by 1 base; unmatched bases: 2. Germline V lookup: CDR1 SGHDT, CDR2 YYEEEE.

The rearrangement uses TRBV4-2 and TRBJ2-1, with TRBD2 matching 10 bases. The junction had 4 bases not matched to a gene; V was cut back by 5 bases and J by 6 bases. The CDR3 has 14 residues. Germline V gives CDR1 LGHNA, CDR2 YNFKEQ. The CDR3 nucleotides read TGTGCCAGCAGCAGTAGCGGGGGGCGCAATGAGCAGTTCTTC. Translation: CASSSSGGRNEQFF.

The chain combines TRBV7-9 with TRBJ1-4, with D possibly being TRBD1 (5 bases). V was cut by 4 bases and J by 1 base, with 19 bases left in between. The length of the CDR3 is 18 residues. Germline CDR1 reads SEHNR; CDR2 reads FQNEAQ (reference sequence). Here the CDR3 DNA reads TGTGCCAGCAGCTCTACATGGAACCGGGGGTTAACTAATGAAAAACTGTTTTTT. Translating gives CASSSTWNRGLTNEKLFF.